What follows are 9 T cell receptor beta chains derived from one specimen sequenced in a study of T cell repertoires in cytomegalovirus infection. TCRdb used MiXCR to reprocess the reads, holding one entry per CDR3 protein. The sample includes under 200,000 distinct CDR3 sequences, more than 15% of them seen just once. The specimen sequenced was CD8+ T cells from PBMCs. Receptor source: a human donor in good health (CMV status not recorded). Some clones in this sample may be carry-over from other donors' samples.

The chain couples TRBV11-2 to TRBJ2-1; D is possibly TRBD2 (5 bases). Germline CDR1 SGHAT, CDR2 FQNNGV. Trimming pared 3 bases from V and 9 bases from J, leaving 12 bases between. This CDR3 spans 13 amino acids. DNA of the CDR3: TGTGCCAGCAGCTTCAACACGGCGGGTGAGCAGTTCTTC. Translated: CASSFNTAGEQFF.

In this sample, this clonotype turned up a few times. The chain carries TRBV5-5 and TRBJ2-7, with D tentatively TRBD1 or TRBD2 (7 bases each). V lost 4 bases, J lost 3 bases, and 17 bases lay in between. CDR3 length: 15 residues. CDR1 SGHKS and CDR2 YYEKEE come from the germline V gene (reference sequence). The CDR3 DNA reads as TGTGCCAGCAGCCCCGGGCAGGGGGACTACTACGAGCAGTACTTC. Translating it yields CASSPGQGDYYEQYF. Together with reference TRBV5-5 and TRBJ2-7, the CDR3 gives the full variable domain: DAGVTQSPTHLIKTRGQQVTLRCSPISGHKSVSWYQQVLGQGPQFIFQYYEKEERGRGNFPDRFSARQFPNYSSELNVNALLLGDSALYLCASSPGQGDYYEQYFGPGTRLTVT.

V usage is TRBV7-9 and J usage is TRBJ2-7; TRBD1 or TRBD2 may be the D gene (7 bases each). The CDR3 spans 16 residues. Germline loops: CDR1 SEHNR, CDR2 FQNEAQ (reference sequence). Deletions cut 4 bases from V and 0 bases from J, with 16 bases between. The CDR3 region is CASSSQGGQGSYEQYF. The CDR3 bases are TGTGCCAGCAGCTCCCAGGGGGGGCAGGGCTCCTACGAGCAGTACTTC.

The chain links TRBV6-1 to TRBJ1-1, with a weak D call TRBD1 (6 bases). Germline V lookup: CDR1 MNHNS, CDR2 SASEGT. Between the trimmed V and J ends, which lost 7 bases and 1 base, there was a span of 16 bases. The CDR3 runs to 15 residues. The CDR3 is CASTARGQQNTEAFF. CDR3 DNA: TGTGCCAGCACCGCCCGAGGACAGCAGAACACTGAAGCTTTCTTT.

This chain links TRBV6-1 with TRBJ2-7; D not certain. V was shortened by 2 bases and J by 1 base, with 12 bases between the two germline ends. CDR1 is MNHNS, CDR2 SASEGT, per germline. There are 15 residues in the CDR3. CDR3 nucleotides: TGTGCCAGCAGTGAATGGGAACTAAGGTCCTACGAGCAGTACTTC. Translating it yields CASSEWELRSYEQYF.

This clonotype was counted a few times. The rearrangement links TRBV4-3 to TRBJ2-1; 8 nucleotides align to TRBD1. V dropped 5 bases and J dropped 7; count of bases not matched to a gene: 10. Germline CDR1 reads LGHNA; CDR2 reads YSLEER. The CDR3 contains 15 residues. This CDR3 reads CASSDDVRQGNEQFF. The CDR3 nucleotides are TGCGCCAGCAGCGACGACGTAAGACAGGGGAATGAGCAGTTCTTC.

This clonotype was seen only a few times. This rearrangement joins TRBV7-9 to TRBJ1-1, with a tentative D call TRBD1 (5 bases). Trimming took off 5 bases at V and 6 bases at J, with 13 bases between the two ends. Germline assignment: CDR1 SEHNR and CDR2 FQNEAQ (reference sequence). The CDR3 is made up of 13 amino acids. The CDR3 coding sequence is TGTGCCAGCAGCGTTACGGGGACCCCTGAAGCTTTCTTT. This encodes CASSVTGTPEAFF.

The chain couples TRBV6-2 or TRBV6-3 to TRBJ2-7; unclear D gene. Trimming took off 4 bases at V and 0 bases at J, with 13 bases between the two ends. Germline V gene sequence: CDR1 MNHEY, CDR2 SVGEGT. There are 15 residues in the CDR3. The CDR3 bases are TGTGCCAGCAGTTGGTCCGGACGGAGCTCCTACGAGCAGTACTTC. Amino acids: CASSWSGRSSYEQYF.

The chain couples TRBV7-6 to TRBJ1-1, with 7 bases matching TRBD1. Germline V lookup: CDR1 SGHVS, CDR2 FNYEAQ. J gave up 4 bases and V 5 bases, and 4 bases lay outside the gene matches. This CDR3 contains 13 residues. CDR3: CASSLGQLTEAFF. The CDR3 region has the DNA TGTGCCAGCAGCCTGGGACAGCTCACTGAAGCTTTCTTT.